The source of this T cell receptor (beta chain) is a study of circulating and synovial CD4+ cells in juvenile arthritis. Study observations and caveats: Bulk blood CD4 samples held at least an order of magnitude more or fewer genomes than CPL. These repertoires were less diverse than bulk blood CD4 repertoires.

Germline V CDR1 and CDR2: SGHVS, FNYEAQ. The CDR3 is made up of 14 amino acids. Trimming left V 2 bases short and J 7 bases short, with 14 bases between. Sequenced samples came from active juvenile idiopathic arthritis patients. As for this clone: The antigen is undetermined.

Here immunoSEQ multiplex PCR was the method, and the copy in TCRdb shows in-frame clones only, minus some. The data show tens of thousands of clones, 95% to 96% seen once. The TCR was taken from a human donor with juvenile idiopathic arthritis. The chain has TRBV7-6 and TRBJ1-2; no definite D call. Specimen: CD4+ T cells from blood. CDR3 bases: TGTGCCAGCAGCTTAACACCGAACCCGGGTGGCTACACCTTC. Translating gives CASSLTPNPGGYTF.